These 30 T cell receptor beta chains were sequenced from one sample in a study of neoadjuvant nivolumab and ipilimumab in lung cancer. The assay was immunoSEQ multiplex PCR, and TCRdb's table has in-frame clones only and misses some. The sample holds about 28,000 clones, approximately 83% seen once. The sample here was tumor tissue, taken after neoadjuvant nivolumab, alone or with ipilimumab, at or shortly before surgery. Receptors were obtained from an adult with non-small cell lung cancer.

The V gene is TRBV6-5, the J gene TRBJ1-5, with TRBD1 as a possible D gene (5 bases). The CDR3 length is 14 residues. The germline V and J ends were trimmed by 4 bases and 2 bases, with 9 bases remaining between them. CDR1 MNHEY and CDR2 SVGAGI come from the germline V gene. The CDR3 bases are TGTGCCAGCAGTTCACTGGGGGGCAATCAGCCCCAGCATTTT. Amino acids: CASSSLGGNQPQHF.

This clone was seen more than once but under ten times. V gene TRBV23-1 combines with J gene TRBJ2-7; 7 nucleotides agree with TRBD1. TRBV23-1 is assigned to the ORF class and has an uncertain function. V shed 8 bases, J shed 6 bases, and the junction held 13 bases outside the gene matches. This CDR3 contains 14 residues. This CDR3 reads CASHRRDRACEQYF. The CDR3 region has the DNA TGCGCCAGCCATAGGCGTGACAGGGCTTGCGAGCAGTACTTC.

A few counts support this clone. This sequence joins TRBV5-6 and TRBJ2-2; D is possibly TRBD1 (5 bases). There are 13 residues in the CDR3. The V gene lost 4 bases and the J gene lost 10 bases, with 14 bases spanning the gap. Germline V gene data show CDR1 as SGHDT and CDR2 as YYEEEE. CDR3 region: CASSLRVAEELFF. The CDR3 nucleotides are TGTGCCAGCAGCCTCAGGGTAGCTGAGGAGCTGTTTTTT.

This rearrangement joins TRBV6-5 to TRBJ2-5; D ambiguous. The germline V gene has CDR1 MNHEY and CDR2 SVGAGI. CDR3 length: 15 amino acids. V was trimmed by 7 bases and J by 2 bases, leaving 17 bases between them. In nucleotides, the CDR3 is TGTGCCAGCATTGGCAGATCGATGGCGCAAGAGACCCAGTACTTC. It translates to CASIGRSMAQETQYF.

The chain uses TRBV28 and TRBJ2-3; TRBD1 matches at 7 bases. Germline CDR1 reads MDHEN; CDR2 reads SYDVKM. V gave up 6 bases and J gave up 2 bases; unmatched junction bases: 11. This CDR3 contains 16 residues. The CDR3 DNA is TGTGCCAGCAGCCCCCTGGACAGGACGATCACAGATACGCAGTATTTT. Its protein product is CASSPLDRTITDTQYF.

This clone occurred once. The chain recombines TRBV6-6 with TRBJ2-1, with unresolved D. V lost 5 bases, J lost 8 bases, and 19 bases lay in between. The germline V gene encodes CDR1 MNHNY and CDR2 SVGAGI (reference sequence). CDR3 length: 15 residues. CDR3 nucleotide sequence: TGTGCCAGCAGTGACGCTTGGGGTACGAGCGATGAGCAGTTCTTC. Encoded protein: CASSDAWGTSDEQFF.

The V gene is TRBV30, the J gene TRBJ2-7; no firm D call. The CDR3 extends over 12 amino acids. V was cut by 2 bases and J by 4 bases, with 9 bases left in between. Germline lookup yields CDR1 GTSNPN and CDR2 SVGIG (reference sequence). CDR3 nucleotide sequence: TGTGCCTGGAGTTGGGATATATACGAGCAGTACTTC. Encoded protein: CAWSWDIYEQYF. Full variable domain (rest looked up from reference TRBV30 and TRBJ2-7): SQTIHQWPATLVQPVGSPLSLECTVEGTSNPNLYWYRQAAGRGLQLLFYSVGIGQISSEVPQNLSASRPQDRQFILSSKKLLLSDSGFYLCAWSWDIYEQYFGPGTRLTVT.

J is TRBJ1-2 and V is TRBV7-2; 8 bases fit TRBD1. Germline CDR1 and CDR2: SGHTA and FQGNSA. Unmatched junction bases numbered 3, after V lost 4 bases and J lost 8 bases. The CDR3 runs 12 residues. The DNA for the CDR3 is TGTGCCAGCAGCTCCAGGGGGCTCGGCTACACCTTC. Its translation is CASSSRGLGYTF.

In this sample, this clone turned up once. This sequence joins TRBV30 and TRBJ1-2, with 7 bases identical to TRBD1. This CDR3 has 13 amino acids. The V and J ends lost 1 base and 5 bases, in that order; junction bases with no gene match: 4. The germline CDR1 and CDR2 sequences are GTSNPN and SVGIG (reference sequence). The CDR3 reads CAWSGDRAYGYTF. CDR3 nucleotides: TGTGCCTGGAGTGGGGACAGAGCTTATGGCTACACCTTC.

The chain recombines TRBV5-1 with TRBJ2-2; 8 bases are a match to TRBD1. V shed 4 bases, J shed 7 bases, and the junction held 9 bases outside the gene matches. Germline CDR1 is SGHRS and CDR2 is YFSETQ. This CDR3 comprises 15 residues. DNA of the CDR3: TGCGCCAGCAGCCAGTGGACAGGGTCGGTCGGGGAGCTGTTTTTT. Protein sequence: CASSQWTGSVGELFF. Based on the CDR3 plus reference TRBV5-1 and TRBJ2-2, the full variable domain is KAGVTQTPRYLIKTRGQQVTLSCSPISGHRSVSWYQQTPGQGLQFLFEYFSETQRNKGNFPGRFSGRQFSNSRSEMNVSTLELGDSALYLCASSQWTGSVGELFFGEGSRLTVL.

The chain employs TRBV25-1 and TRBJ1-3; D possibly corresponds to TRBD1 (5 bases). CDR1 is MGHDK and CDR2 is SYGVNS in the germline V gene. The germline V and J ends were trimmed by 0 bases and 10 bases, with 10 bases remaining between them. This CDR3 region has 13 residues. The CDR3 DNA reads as TGTGCCAGCAGTGAATACAGGGATGAAACCATATATTTT. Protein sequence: CASSEYRDETIYF. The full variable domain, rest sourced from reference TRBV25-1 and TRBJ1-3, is EADIYQTPRYLVIGTGKKITLECSQTMGHDKMYWYQQDPGMELHLIHYSYGVNSTEKGDLSSESTVSRIRTEHFPLTLESARPSHTSQYLCASSEYRDETIYFGEGSWLTVV.

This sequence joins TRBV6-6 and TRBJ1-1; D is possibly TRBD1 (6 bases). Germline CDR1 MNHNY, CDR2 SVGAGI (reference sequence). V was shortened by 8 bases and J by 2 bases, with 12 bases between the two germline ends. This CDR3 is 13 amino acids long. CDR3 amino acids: CASGGGFNTEAFF. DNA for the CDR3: TGTGCCAGCGGAGGGGGATTCAACACTGAAGCTTTCTTT.

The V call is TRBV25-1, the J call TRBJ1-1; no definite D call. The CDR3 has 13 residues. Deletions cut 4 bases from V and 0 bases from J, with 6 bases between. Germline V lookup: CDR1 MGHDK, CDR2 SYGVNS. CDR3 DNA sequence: TGTGCCAGCAGTGCTTATCTGAACACTGAAGCTTTCTTT. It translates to CASSAYLNTEAFF.

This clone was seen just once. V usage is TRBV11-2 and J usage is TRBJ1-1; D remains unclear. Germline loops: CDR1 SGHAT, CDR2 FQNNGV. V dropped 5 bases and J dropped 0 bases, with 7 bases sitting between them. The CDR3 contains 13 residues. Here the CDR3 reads CASSHRMNTEAFF. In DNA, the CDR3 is TGTGCCAGCAGCCATCGAATGAACACTGAAGCTTTCTTT.

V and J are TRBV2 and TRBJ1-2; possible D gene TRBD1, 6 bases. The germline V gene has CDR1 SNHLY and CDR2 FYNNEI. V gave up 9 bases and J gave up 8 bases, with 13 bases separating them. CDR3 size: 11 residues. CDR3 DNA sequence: TGTGCCAGTGCACAGGGTGCGGGCTACACCTTC. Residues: CASAQGAGYTF.

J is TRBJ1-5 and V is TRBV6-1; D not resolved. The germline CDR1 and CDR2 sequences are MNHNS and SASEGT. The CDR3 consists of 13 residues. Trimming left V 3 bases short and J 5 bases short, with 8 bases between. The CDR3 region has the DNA TGTGCCAGCAGTGACGGTTGGGATCAGCCCCAGCATTTT. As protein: CASSDGWDQPQHF.

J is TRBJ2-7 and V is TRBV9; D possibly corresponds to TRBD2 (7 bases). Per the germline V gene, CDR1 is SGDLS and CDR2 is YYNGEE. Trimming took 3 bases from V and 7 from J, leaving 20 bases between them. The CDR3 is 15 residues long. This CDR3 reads CASSALAGALGEQYF. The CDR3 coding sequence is TGTGCCAGCAGCGCGCTCGCGGGGGCCCTAGGGGAGCAGTACTTC.

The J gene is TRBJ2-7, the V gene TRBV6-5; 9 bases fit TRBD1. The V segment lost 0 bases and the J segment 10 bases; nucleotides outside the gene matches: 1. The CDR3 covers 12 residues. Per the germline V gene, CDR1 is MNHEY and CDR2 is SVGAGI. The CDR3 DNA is TGTGCCAGCAGTTACTCGGGACAGGGTCAGTACTTC. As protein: CASSYSGQGQYF.

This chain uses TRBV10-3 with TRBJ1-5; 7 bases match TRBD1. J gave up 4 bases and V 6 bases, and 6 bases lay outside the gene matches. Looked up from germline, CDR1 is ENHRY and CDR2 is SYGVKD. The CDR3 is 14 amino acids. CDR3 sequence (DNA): TGTGCCATCAGCGGGACAGTAGAGAATCAGCCCCAGCATTTT. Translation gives CAISGTVENQPQHF.

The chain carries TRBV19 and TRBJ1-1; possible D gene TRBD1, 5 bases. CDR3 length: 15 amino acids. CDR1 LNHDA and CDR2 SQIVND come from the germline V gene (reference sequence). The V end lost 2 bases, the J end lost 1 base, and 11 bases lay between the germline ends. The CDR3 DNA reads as TGTGCCAGTAGTATACTGGGGGATCCGAACACTGAAGCTTTCTTT. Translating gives CASSILGDPNTEAFF.

For the CDR3, the DNA is TGTGCCAGCAGTGAATGGGACGAGCAGTACTTC. Amino acids: CASSEWDEQYF. The rearrangement joins TRBV2 to TRBJ2-7, with D uncertain. Germline CDR1 SNHLY, CDR2 FYNNEI. The V end lost 2 bases, the J end lost 5 bases, and 4 bases lay between the germline ends. This CDR3 region has 11 residues.

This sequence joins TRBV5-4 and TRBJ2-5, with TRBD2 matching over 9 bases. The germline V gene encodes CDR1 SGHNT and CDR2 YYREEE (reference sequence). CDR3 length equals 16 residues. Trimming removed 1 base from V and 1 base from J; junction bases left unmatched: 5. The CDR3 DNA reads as TGTGCCAGCAGCTTGAAGACTAGCGGCACCCAAGAGACCCAGTACTTC. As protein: CASSLKTSGTQETQYF.

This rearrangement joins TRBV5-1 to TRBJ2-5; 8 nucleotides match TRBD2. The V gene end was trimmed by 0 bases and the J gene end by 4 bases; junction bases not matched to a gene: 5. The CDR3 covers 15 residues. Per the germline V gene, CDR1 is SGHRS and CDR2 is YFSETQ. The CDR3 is CASSLGRSGGETQYF. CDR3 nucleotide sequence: TGCGCCAGCAGCTTGGGCCGCAGCGGGGGAGAGACCCAGTACTTC.

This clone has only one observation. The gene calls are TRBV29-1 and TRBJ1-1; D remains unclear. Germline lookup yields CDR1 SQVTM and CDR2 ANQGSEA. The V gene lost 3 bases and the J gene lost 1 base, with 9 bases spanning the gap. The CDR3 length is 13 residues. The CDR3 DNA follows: TGCAGCGTTGATTCCCCAGAGAACACTGAAGCTTTCTTT. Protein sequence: CSVDSPENTEAFF.

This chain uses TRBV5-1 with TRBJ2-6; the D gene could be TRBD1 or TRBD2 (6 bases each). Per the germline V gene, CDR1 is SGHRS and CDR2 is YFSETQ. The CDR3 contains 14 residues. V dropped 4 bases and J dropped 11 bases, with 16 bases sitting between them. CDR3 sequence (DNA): TGCGCCAGCAGCGGGGGGCTACCCAACGACGTCCTGACTTTC. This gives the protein CASSGGLPNDVLTF.

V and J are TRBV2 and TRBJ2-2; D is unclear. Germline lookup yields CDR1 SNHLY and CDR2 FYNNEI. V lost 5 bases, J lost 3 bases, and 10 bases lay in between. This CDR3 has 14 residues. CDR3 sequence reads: CASSYDGYTGELFF. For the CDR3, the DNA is TGTGCCAGCAGTTATGACGGGTACACCGGGGAGCTGTTTTTT.

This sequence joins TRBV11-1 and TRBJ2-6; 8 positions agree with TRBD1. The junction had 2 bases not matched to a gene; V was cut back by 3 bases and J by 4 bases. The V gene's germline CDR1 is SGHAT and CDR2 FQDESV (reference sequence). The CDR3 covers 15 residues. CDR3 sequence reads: CASSLTGAGANVLTF. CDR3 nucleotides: TGTGCCAGCAGCTTGACAGGGGCGGGGGCCAACGTCCTGACTTTC.

CDR3 sequence reads: CASSFGRKGDTGELFF. The CDR3 DNA reads as TGCGCCAGCAGCTTCGGCCGCAAGGGCGACACCGGGGAGCTGTTTTTT. This sequence joins TRBV5-1 and TRBJ2-2; D not certain. CDR3 size: 16 residues. The germline V gene has CDR1 SGHRS and CDR2 YFSETQ. V was shortened by 2 bases and J by 3 bases, with 14 bases between the two germline ends.

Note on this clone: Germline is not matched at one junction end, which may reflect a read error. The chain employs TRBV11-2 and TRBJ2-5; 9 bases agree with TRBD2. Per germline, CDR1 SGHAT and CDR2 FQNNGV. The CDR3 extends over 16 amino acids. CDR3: CASSLAGVSYQETQYF. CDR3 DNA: TGTGCCAGCAGTTTAGCGGGAGTTTCGTACCAAGAGACCCAGTACTTC.

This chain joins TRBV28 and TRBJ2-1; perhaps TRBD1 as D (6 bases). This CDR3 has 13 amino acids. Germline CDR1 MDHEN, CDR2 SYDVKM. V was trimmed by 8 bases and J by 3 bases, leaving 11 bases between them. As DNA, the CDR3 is TGTGCCAGCGTATCAGGGGTCTACAATGAGCAGTTCTTC. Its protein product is CASVSGVYNEQFF.